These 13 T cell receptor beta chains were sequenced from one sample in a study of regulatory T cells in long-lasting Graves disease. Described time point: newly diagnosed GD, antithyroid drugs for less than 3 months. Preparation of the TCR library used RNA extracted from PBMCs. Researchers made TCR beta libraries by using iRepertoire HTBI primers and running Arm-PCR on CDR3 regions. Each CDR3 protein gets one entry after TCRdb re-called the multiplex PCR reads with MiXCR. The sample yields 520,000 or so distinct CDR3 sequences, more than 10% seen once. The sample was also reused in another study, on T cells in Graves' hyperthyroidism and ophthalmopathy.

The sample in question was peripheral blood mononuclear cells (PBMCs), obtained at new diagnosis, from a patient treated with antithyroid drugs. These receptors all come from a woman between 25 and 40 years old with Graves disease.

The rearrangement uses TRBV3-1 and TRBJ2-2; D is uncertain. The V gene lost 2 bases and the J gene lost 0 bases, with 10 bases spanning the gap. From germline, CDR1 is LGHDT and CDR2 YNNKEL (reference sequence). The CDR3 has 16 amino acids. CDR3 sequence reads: CASSQIYQANTGELFF. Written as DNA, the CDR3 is TGTGCCAGCAGCCAAATTTATCAAGCGAACACCGGGGAGCTGTTTTTT.

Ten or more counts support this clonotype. The CDR3 sequence is CASSTETGQVTTEAFF. For the CDR3, the DNA is TGTGCCAGTAGTACAGAAACGGGACAGGTCACCACTGAAGCTTTCTTT. The V call is TRBV19, the J call TRBJ1-1, with TRBD1 matching 8 bases. J was trimmed by 4 bases and V by 4 bases; bases with no gene match: 11. Germline CDR1 LNHDA, CDR2 SQIVND (reference sequence). The CDR3 extends over 16 amino acids.

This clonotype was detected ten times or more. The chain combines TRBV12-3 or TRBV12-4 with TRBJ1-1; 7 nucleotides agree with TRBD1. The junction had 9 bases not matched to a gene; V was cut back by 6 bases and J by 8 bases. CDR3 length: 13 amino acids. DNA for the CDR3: TGTGCCAGCAGCACAGGGGTACCGGGGGAAGCTTTCTTT. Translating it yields CASSTGVPGEAFF.

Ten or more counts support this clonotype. In DNA form, the CDR3 reads TGTGCCAGCAGTGAAACGCTAGCGACCACAGATACGCAGTATTTT. This codes for CASSETLATTDTQYF. The chain links TRBV2 to TRBJ2-3; D may be TRBD2 (6 bases). V was cut by 2 bases and J by 2 bases, with 11 bases left in between. The CDR3 is made up of 15 amino acids. Germline CDR1 and CDR2: SNHLY and FYNNEI.

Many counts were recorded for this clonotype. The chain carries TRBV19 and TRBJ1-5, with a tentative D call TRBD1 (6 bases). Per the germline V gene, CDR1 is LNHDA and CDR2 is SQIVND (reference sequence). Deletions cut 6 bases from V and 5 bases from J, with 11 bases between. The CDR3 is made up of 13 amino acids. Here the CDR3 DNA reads TGTGCCAGTAGACAGGGCCCCTATCAGCCCCAGCATTTT. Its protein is CASRQGPYQPQHF. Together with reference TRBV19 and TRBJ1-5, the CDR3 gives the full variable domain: DGGITQSPKYLFRKEGQNVTLSCEQNLNHDAMYWYRQDPGQGLRLIYYSQIVNDFQKGDIAEGYSVSREKKESFPLTVTSAQKNPTAFYLCASRQGPYQPQHFGDGTRLSIL.

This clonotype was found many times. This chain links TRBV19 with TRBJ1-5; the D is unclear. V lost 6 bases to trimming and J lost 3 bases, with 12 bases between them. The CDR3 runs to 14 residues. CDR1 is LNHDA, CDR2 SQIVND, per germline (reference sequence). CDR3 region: CASRDGPFNQPQHF. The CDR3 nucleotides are TGTGCCAGTAGAGATGGACCTTTCAATCAGCCCCAGCATTTT.

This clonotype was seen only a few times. The CDR3 DNA sequence: TGTGCCAGCAGCCTTACCGGGACAGTTTTTTACGAGCAGTACTTC. This translates into CASSLTGTVFYEQYF. J is TRBJ2-7 and V is TRBV27; TRBD1 matches 7 bases. Germline CDR1 reads MNHEY; CDR2 reads SMNVEV (reference sequence). Germline trimming cut 6 bases from V and 4 bases from J; bases unmatched to any gene: 12. This CDR3 region has 15 residues.

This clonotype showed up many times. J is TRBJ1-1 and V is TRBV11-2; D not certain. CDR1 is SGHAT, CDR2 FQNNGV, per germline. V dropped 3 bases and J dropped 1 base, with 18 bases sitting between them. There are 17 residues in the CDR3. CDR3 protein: CASSFIPAMGRNTEAFF. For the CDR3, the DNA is TGTGCCAGCAGCTTTATTCCGGCCATGGGTAGGAACACTGAAGCTTTCTTT.

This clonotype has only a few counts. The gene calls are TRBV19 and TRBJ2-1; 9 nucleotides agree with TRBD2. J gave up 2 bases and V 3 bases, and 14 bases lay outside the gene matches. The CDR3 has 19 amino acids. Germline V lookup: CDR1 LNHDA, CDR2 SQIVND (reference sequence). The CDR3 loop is CASSMAGGGAGRAYNEQFF. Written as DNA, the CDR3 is TGTGCCAGTAGTATGGCGGGAGGGGGAGCGGGACGAGCCTACAATGAGCAGTTCTTC.

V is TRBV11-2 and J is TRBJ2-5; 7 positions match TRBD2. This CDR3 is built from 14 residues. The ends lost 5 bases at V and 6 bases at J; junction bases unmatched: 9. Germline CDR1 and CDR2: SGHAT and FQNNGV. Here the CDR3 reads CASSPSQGLKTQYF. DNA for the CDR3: TGTGCCAGCAGCCCGTCCCAGGGACTAAAGACCCAGTACTTC.

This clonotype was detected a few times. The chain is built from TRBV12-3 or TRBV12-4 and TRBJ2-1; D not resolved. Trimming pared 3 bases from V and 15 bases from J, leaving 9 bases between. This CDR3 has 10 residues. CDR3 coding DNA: TGTGCCAGCAGTTTTCGAGGTCTGTTCTTC. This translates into CASSFRGLFF.

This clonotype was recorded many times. DNA for the CDR3: TGTGCCAGCAGCCGATCGACGGAGTCCACAGATACGCAGTATTTT. Translation: CASSRSTESTDTQYF. The chain carries TRBV14 and TRBJ2-3; D uncertain. Germline V gene lookup returns CDR1 SGHDN and CDR2 FVKESK. The CDR3 is 15 residues long. V lost 4 bases and J lost 2, with 13 bases in between.

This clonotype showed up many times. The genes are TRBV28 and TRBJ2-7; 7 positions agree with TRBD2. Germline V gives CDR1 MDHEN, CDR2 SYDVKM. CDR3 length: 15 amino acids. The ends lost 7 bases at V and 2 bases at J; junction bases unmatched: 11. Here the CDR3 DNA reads TGTGCCAGCACAAATCTGGGGGGGGAGCCCTACGAGCAGTACTTC. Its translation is CASTNLGGEPYEQYF.